Listed here are 4 T cell receptor beta chains from one sample, sequenced in a study of blood T cell repertoires in COVID-19. The method was immunoSEQ multiplex PCR; TCRdb's version includes in-frame clones alone and lacks a portion of them. The sample carries around 250,000 clones, 70% to 90% recorded once. Sequencing was carried out using PBMCs or T cells enriched from blood (not recorded which). The receptors derive from a woman aged 50 to 65 who had recovered from COVID-19.

The chain uses TRBV7-6 and TRBJ2-2; 7 bases are shared with TRBD1. The germline V gene has CDR1 SGHVS and CDR2 FNYEAQ. After removal of 1 base from V and 3 bases from J, the junction contained 5 bases not matched to a gene. The CDR3 extends over 16 amino acids. The CDR3 is CASSLVGGADTGELFF. Here the CDR3 DNA reads TGTGCCAGCAGCTTAGTAGGGGGCGCGGACACCGGGGAGCTGTTTTTT.

The chain recombines TRBV11-2 with TRBJ1-3, with D perhaps matching TRBD1 (6 bases). This CDR3 has 16 amino acids. Between the trimmed V and J ends, which lost 3 bases and 1 base, there was a span of 13 bases. The germline CDR1 and CDR2 sequences are SGHAT and FQNNGV. The CDR3 DNA sequence: TGTGCCAGCAGCTTTGCGGGGGGCAGTTCTGGAAACACCATATATTTT. Protein product: CASSFAGGSSGNTIYF.

The chain has TRBV19 and TRBJ2-7, with 8 bases lining up with TRBD1. CDR3 length: 14 amino acids. V lost 2 bases and J lost 2; bases outside the gene matches: 2. Germline lookup yields CDR1 LNHDA and CDR2 SQIVND (reference sequence). CDR3 region: CASSITQGAYEQYF. CDR3 nucleotide sequence: TGTGCCAGTAGTATAACACAGGGGGCCTACGAGCAGTACTTC.

V and J are TRBV5-1 and TRBJ2-3; D possibly corresponds to TRBD1 (5 bases). V was pared by 2 bases and J by 7 bases, with 17 bases between. Germline V CDR1 and CDR2: SGHRS, YFSETQ. This CDR3 contains 15 residues. This chain's CDR3 is CASSFLLASGNTQYF. The CDR3 DNA sequence: TGCGCCAGCAGCTTCCTTTTAGCTTCAGGGAATACGCAGTATTTT.